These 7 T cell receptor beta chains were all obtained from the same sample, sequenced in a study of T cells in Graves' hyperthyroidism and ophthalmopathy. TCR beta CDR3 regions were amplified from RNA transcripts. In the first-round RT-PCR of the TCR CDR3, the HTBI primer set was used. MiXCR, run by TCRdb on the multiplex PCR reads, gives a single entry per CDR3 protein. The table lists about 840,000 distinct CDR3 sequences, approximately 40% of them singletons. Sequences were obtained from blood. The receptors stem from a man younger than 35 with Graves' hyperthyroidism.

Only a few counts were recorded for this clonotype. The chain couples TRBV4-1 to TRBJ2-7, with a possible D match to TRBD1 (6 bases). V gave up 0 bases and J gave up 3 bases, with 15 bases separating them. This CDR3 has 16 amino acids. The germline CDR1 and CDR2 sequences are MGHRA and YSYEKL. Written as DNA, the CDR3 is TGCGCCAGCAGCCAAGATCAGGCAGGGGACAACTACGAGCAGTACTTC. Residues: CASSQDQAGDNYEQYF.

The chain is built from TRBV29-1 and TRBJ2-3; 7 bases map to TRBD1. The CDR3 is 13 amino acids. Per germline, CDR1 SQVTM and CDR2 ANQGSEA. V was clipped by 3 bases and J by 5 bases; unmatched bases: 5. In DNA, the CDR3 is TGCAGCGTTGATGAGGGGGCAAGAGATACGCAGTATTTT. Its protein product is CSVDEGARDTQYF.

The CDR3 region is CASSSETRSGELFF. The CDR3, as DNA: TGTGCCAGCAGCTCGGAAACTCGGTCCGGGGAGCTGTTTTTT. J is TRBJ2-2 and V is TRBV7-9; D is undetermined. The CDR3 loop spans 14 amino acids. Germline-derived CDR1 and CDR2 are SEHNR and FQNEAQ (reference sequence). Trimming shortened V by 4 bases and J by 6 bases, and 12 bases separated the two germline ends.

CDR3 region: CASSTFRGLSTGELFF. The CDR3 bases are TGTGCCAGCAGCACATTCAGGGGGCTGAGCACCGGGGAGCTGTTTTTT. This chain links TRBV9 with TRBJ2-2; TRBD1 aligns across 8 bases. The CDR3 totals 16 residues. Germline CDR1 is SGDLS and CDR2 is YYNGEE. V trimming: 4 bases; J trimming: 4 bases; junction bases outside the gene matches: 9.

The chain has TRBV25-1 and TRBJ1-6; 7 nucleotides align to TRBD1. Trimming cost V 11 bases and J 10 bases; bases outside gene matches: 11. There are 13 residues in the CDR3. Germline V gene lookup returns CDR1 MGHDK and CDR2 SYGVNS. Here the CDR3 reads CASSRGGKSPLHF. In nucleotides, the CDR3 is TGTGCCTCGAGCAGGGGGGGTAAATCACCCCTCCACTTT.

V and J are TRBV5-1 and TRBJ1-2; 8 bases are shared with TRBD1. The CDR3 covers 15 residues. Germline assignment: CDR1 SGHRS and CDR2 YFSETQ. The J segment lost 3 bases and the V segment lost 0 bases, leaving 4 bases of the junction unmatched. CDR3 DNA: TGCGCCAGCAGCTTGGGGGGGACAGGCGACTATGGCTACACCTTC. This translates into CASSLGGTGDYGYTF.

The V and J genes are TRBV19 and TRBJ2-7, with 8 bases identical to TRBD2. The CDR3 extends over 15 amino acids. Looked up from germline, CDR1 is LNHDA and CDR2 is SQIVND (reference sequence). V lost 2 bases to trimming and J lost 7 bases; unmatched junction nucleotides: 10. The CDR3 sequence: CASSISSGSMWEQYF. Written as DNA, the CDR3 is TGTGCCAGTAGTATATCCAGCGGGAGTATGTGGGAGCAGTACTTC.